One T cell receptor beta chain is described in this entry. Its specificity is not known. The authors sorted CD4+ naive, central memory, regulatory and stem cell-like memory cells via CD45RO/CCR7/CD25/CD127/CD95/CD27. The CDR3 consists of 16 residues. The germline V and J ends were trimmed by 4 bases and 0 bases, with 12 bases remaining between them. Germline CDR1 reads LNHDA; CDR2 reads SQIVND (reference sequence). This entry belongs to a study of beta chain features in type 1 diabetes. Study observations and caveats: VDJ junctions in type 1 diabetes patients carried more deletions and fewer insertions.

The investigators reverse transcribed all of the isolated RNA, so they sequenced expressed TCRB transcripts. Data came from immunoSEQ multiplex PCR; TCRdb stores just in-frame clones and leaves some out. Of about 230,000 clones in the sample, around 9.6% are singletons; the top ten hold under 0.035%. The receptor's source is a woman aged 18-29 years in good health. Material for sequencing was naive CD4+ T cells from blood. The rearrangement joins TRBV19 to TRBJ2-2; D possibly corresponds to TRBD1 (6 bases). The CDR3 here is CASSTLGQTNTGELFF. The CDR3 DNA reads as TGTGCCAGTAGTACCCTCGGACAGACGAACACCGGGGAGCTGTTTTTT.